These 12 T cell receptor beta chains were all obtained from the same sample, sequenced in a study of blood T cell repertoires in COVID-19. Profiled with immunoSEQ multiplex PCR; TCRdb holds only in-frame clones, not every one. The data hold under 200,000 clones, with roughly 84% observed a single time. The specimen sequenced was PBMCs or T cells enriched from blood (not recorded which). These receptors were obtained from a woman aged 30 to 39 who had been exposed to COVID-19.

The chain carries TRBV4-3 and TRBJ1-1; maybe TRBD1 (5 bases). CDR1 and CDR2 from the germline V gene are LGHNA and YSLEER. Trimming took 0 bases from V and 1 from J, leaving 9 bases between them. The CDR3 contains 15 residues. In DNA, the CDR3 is TGCGCCAGCAGCCAAGAGATACAGGAGAACACTGAAGCTTTCTTT. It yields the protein CASSQEIQENTEAFF.

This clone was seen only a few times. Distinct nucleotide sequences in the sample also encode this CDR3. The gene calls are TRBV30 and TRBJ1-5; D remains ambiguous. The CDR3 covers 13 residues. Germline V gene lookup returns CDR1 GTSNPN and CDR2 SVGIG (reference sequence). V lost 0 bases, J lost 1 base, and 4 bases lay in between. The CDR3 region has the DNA TGTGCCTGGAGTGTACACAGCAATCAGCCCCAGCATTTT. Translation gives CAWSVHSNQPQHF.

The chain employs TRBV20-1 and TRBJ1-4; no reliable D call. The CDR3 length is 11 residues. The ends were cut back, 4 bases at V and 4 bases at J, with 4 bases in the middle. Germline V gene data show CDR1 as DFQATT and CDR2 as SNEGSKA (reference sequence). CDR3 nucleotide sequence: TGCAGTGCTATGTATAATGAAAAACTGTTTTTT. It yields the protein CSAMYNEKLFF.

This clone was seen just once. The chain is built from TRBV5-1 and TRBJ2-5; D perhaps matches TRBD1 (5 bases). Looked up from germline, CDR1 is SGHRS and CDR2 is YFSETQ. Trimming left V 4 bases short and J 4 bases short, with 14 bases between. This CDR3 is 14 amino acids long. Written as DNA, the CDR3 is TGCGCCAGCAGCGTTGCAGGGTCGACAGAGACCCAGTACTTC. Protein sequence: CASSVAGSTETQYF.

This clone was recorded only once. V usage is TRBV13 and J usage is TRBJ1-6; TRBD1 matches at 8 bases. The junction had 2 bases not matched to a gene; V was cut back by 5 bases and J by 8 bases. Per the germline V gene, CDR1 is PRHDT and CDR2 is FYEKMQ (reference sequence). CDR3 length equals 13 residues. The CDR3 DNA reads TGTGCCAGCAGCCCGACAGGGGATTCACCCCTCCACTTT. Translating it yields CASSPTGDSPLHF.

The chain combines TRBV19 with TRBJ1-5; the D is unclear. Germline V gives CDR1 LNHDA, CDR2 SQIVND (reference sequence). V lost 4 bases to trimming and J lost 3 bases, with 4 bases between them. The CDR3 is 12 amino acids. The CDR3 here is CASSTLNQPQHF. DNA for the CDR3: TGTGCCAGTAGTACCCTCAATCAGCCCCAGCATTTT.

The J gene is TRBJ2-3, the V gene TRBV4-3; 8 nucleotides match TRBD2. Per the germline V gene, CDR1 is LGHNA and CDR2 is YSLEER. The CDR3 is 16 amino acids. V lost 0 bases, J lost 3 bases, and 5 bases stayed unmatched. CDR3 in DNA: TGCGCCAGCAGCCAAGATCTACTAGCGGCGACAGATACGCAGTATTTT. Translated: CASSQDLLAATDTQYF.

The CDR3 protein is CASSLGQGPKTPLHF. CDR3 in DNA: TGTGCCAGCAGCTTGGGTCAGGGCCCTAAAACACCCCTCCACTTT. This chain connects TRBV5-8 to TRBJ1-6; TRBD1 is a possible D gene (5 bases). The CDR3 length is 15 residues. The germline V and J ends were trimmed by 0 bases and 11 bases, with 15 bases remaining between them. The V gene's germline CDR1 is SGHTS and CDR2 YDEGEE.

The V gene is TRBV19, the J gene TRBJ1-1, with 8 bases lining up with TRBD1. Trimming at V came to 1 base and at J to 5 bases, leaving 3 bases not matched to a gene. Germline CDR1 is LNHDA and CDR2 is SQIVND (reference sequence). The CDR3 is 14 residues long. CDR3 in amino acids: CASSIGQGATEAFF. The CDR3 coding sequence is TGTGCCAGTAGTATAGGGCAGGGGGCAACTGAAGCTTTCTTT.

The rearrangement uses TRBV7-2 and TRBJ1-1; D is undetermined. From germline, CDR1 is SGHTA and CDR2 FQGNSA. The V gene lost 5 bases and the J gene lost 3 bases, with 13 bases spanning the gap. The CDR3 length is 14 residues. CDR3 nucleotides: TGTGCCAGCAGCCCGGGGAGAGGGTACACTGAAGCTTTCTTT. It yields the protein CASSPGRGYTEAFF.

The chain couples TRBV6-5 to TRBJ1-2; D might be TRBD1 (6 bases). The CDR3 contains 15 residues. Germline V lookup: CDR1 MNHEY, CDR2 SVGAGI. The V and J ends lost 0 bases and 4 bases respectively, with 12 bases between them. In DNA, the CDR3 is TGTGCCAGCAGTTACTCCCGGACAGAGCTCTATGGCTACACCTTC. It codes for CASSYSRTELYGYTF.

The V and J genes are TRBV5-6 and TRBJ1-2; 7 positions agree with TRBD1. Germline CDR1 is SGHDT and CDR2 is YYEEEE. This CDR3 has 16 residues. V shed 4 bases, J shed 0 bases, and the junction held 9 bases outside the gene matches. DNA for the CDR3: TGTGCCAGCAGCCCGGGACAGATTGCTACTAACTATGGCTACACCTTC. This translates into CASSPGQIATNYGYTF.